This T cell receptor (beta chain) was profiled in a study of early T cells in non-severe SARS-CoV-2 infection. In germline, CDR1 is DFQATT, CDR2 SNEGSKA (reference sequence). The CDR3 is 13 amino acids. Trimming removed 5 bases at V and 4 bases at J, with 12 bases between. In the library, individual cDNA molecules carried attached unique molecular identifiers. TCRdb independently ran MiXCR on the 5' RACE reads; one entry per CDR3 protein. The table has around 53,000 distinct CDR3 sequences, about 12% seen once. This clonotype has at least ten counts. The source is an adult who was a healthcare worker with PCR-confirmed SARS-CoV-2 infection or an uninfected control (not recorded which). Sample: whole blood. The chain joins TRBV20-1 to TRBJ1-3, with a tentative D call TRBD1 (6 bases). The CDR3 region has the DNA TGCAGTGCTTATTTTGACAGGGGAAACACCATATATTTT. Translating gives CSAYFDRGNTIYF.